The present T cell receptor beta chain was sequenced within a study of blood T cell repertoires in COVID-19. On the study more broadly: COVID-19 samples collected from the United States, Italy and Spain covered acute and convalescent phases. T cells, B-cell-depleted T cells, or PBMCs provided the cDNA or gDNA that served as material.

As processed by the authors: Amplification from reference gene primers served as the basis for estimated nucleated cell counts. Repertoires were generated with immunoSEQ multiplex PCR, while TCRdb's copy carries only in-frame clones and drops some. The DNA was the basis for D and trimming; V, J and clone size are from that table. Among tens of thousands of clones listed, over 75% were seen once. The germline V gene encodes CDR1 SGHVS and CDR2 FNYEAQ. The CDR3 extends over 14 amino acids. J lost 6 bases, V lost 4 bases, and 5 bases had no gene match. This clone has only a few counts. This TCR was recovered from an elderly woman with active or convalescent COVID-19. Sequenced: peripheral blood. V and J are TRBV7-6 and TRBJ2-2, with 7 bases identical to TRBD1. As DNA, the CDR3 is TGTGCCAGCAGCTCACAGGGGTTCTCCGGGGAGCTGTTTTTT. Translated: CASSSQGFSGELFF. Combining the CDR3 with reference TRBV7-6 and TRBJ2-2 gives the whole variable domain GAGVSQSPRYKVTKRGQDVALRCDPISGHVSLYWYRQALGQGPEFLTYFNYEAQQDKSGLPNDRFSAERPEGSISTLTIQRTEQRDSAMYRCASSSQGFSGELFFGEGSRLTVL.